These 22 T cell receptor beta chains were sequenced from one sample in a study of shared clonotypes between healthy human individuals. Naive CD8 cells were CD45RO-negative, positively selected for CCR7, excluding terminally differentiated effector memory CD45RA+ cells. Libraries were prepared by immunoSEQ multiplex PCR; TCRdb keeps only in-frame clonotypes and omits some of them. The top ten hold around 1.2% of the sample, which has around 2,000,000 clones, 85% to 95% seen once. The material sequenced was naive CD8+ T cells sorted from blood. Receptors originate from a man between 18 and 29 years old in good health.

The gene calls are TRBV27 and TRBJ2-2; D unresolved. CDR1 is MNHEY, CDR2 SMNVEV, per germline (reference sequence). The CDR3 spans 15 residues. V shed 5 bases and J shed 7 bases, with 17 bases lying between them. The CDR3: CASSPLPGTGGELFF. Written as DNA, the CDR3 is TGTGCCAGCAGTCCCCTTCCGGGTACGGGCGGGGAGCTGTTTTTT.

This sequence joins TRBV4-3 and TRBJ2-7, with D perhaps assigned TRBD1 or TRBD2 (6 bases each). Per the germline V gene, CDR1 is LGHNA and CDR2 is YSLEER. V lost 0 bases, J lost 7 bases, and 25 bases lay in between. The CDR3 extends over 18 amino acids. The CDR3 protein is CASSQEAKTGGALYEQYF. CDR3 in DNA: TGCGCCAGCAGCCAAGAAGCGAAAACCGGGGGCGCGTTGTATGAGCAGTACTTC.

The V gene is TRBV14, the J gene TRBJ1-1, with a tentative D call TRBD1 (5 bases). V was clipped by 5 bases and J by 8 bases, with 12 bases between them. The CDR3 consists of 12 residues. Germline CDR1 SGHDN, CDR2 FVKESK. The CDR3, as DNA: TGTGCCAGCAGCAAAGTAGACAGAGAAGCTTTCTTT. Its translation is CASSKVDREAFF.

The chain joins TRBV4-1 to TRBJ2-7, with 10 bases identical to TRBD1. The germline CDR1 and CDR2 sequences are MGHRA and YSYEKL. The CDR3 is 14 amino acids. The V segment lost 5 bases and the J segment 5 bases; nucleotides outside the gene matches: 6. The CDR3: CASSGRTGGNEQYF. CDR3 bases: TGCGCCAGCAGCGGACGGACAGGGGGGAACGAGCAGTACTTC.

With regard to this clone: The sample has other DNA sequences that encode this CDR3 too. The gene calls are TRBV29-1 and TRBJ2-7; 7 bases fit TRBD1. V shed 7 bases, J shed 2 bases, and the junction held 5 bases outside the gene matches. The CDR3 sequence is 12 residues long. Germline V gives CDR1 SQVTM, CDR2 ANQGSEA. In nucleotides, the CDR3 is TGCAGCGCCCGGACAGGACCCTACGAGCAGTACTTC. Its protein is CSARTGPYEQYF.

V and J are TRBV19 and TRBJ1-1; perhaps TRBD1 as D (5 bases). Deletions cut 5 bases from V and 0 bases from J, with 22 bases between. The CDR3 extends over 18 amino acids. The germline V gene encodes CDR1 LNHDA and CDR2 SQIVND (reference sequence). CDR3 in DNA: TGTGCCAGTAGTGAATCGCCACTCAGGGAGGGCATGAACACTGAAGCTTTCTTT. It is translated as CASSESPLREGMNTEAFF.

This rearrangement joins TRBV2 to TRBJ1-2; 7 nucleotides match TRBD1. The CDR3 runs to 16 residues. Unmatched junction bases numbered 14, after V lost 6 bases and J lost 4 bases. The germline V gene has CDR1 SNHLY and CDR2 FYNNEI. CDR3 sequence reads: CASSLPPGQFLYGYTF. For the CDR3, the DNA is TGTGCCAGCAGCCTTCCTCCGGGACAGTTTCTCTATGGCTACACCTTC.

This chain uses TRBV9 with TRBJ2-3; a possible D gene is TRBD2 (7 bases). Trimming took off 0 bases at V and 5 bases at J, with 19 bases between the two ends. CDR3 size: 17 residues. In germline, CDR1 is SGDLS, CDR2 YYNGEE. Here the CDR3 DNA reads TGTGCCAGCAGCGTAGCTCTGGGGGGGGCGCTGGGAGATACGCAGTATTTT. Amino acid sequence: CASSVALGGALGDTQYF.

This clone was detected only once. The gene calls are TRBV4-3 and TRBJ2-7; TRBD1 matches at 7 bases. There are 15 residues in the CDR3. The V gene's germline CDR1 is LGHNA and CDR2 YSLEER. J gave up 0 bases and V 1 base, and 3 bases lay outside the gene matches. CDR3 loop: CASSQGDSLSYEQYF. CDR3 coding DNA: TGCGCCAGCAGCCAAGGGGACAGCCTCTCCTACGAGCAGTACTTC.

This chain connects TRBV28 to TRBJ2-7, with a weak D call TRBD1 (6 bases). The CDR3 extends over 15 amino acids. V was clipped by 2 bases and J by 2 bases, with 13 bases between them. CDR1 is MDHEN and CDR2 is SYDVKM in the germline V gene. The CDR3 protein is CASSLTGLGAYEQYF. The CDR3 DNA sequence: TGTGCCAGCAGTTTAACAGGGTTAGGAGCCTACGAGCAGTACTTC.

The chain employs TRBV4-1 and TRBJ2-1; 9 nucleotides align to TRBD1. With V trimmed by 2 bases and J by 7 bases, 6 bases remained unmatched. Germline CDR1 reads MGHRA; CDR2 reads YSYEKL. There are 15 residues in the CDR3. The CDR3 DNA sequence: TGCGCCAGCAGCCAATCCGGGACAGGGAATAATGAGCAGTTCTTC. This sequence encodes CASSQSGTGNNEQFF.

The genes are TRBV5-4 and TRBJ2-7; D may correspond to TRBD1 or TRBD2 (5 bases each). V lost 4 bases to trimming and J lost 0 bases, with 14 bases between them. Germline V gene data show CDR1 as SGHNT and CDR2 as YYREEE (reference sequence). The CDR3 loop spans 15 amino acids. The CDR3 sequence is CASSQGRLSSYEQYF. In DNA, the CDR3 is TGTGCCAGCAGCCAGGGACGGCTGAGCTCCTACGAGCAGTACTTC. The whole variable domain, filled in from reference TRBV5-4 and TRBJ2-7, reads ETGVTQSPTHLIKTRGQQVTLRCSSQSGHNTVSWYQQALGQGPQFIFQYYREEENGRGNFPPRFSGLQFPNYSSELNVNALELDDSALYLCASSQGRLSSYEQYFGPGTRLTVT.

V and J are TRBV4-3 and TRBJ2-5; D may match TRBD1 or TRBD2 (6 bases each). The CDR3 loop spans 15 amino acids. V lost 0 bases to trimming and J lost 3 bases, with 11 bases between them. Looked up from germline, CDR1 is LGHNA and CDR2 is YSLEER. In nucleotides, the CDR3 is TGCGCCAGCAGCCAAGAATGGGGGGCAGAAGAGACCCAGTACTTC. It specifies CASSQEWGAEETQYF.

The chain recombines TRBV6-5 with TRBJ2-2; 8 bases align to TRBD1. This CDR3 is built from 16 residues. The ends lost 2 bases at V and 3 bases at J; junction bases unmatched: 5. Germline CDR1 MNHEY, CDR2 SVGAGI. DNA of the CDR3: TGTGCCAGCAGTTACGTTTGGACAGGGTACACCGGGGAGCTGTTTTTT. This sequence encodes CASSYVWTGYTGELFF.

In regard to this clone: One end of the junction varies from germline; a read error may be responsible. This rearrangement joins TRBV2 to TRBJ2-7, with D possibly called TRBD1 or TRBD2 (5 bases each). This CDR3 is 10 amino acids long. In germline, CDR1 is SNHLY, CDR2 FYNNEI. CDR3 in amino acids: CASRGTAQRF. CDR3 DNA: TGTGCCAGCAGGGGGACCGCTCAGCGCTTC.

V gene TRBV18 combines with J gene TRBJ2-1; D is unclear. This CDR3 region has 12 residues. Trimming removed 2 bases at V and 5 bases at J, with 4 bases between. The germline V gene has CDR1 KGHSH and CDR2 LQKENI. The chain's CDR3 is CASSPRDNEQFF. The CDR3 DNA sequence: TGTGCCAGCTCACCAAGAGACAATGAGCAGTTCTTC.

This clone was observed a single time. The rearrangement links TRBV7-2 to TRBJ2-7; 11 bases agree with TRBD1. The CDR3 runs to 15 residues. Germline lookup yields CDR1 SGHTA and CDR2 FQGNSA. J lost 2 bases, V lost 4 bases, and 4 bases had no gene match. The chain's CDR3 is CASSSGTGGAYEQYF. The DNA for the CDR3 is TGTGCCAGCAGCTCAGGGACAGGGGGTGCCTACGAGCAGTACTTC. Using reference TRBV7-2 and TRBJ2-7 for the parts outside the CDR3, the full variable domain is GAGVSQSPSNKVTEKGKDVELRCDPISGHTALYWYRQSLGQGLEFLIYFQGNSAPDKSGLPSDRFSAERTGGSVSTLTIQRTQQEDSAVYLCASSSGTGGAYEQYFGPGTRLTVT.

The rearrangement uses TRBV7-9 and TRBJ2-3; no clear D. This CDR3 has 12 residues. In germline, CDR1 is SEHNR, CDR2 FQNEAQ (reference sequence). V dropped 8 bases and J dropped 2 bases, with 8 bases sitting between them. CDR3 sequence: CASCADTDTQYF. DNA for the CDR3: TGTGCCAGCTGTGCCGACACAGATACGCAGTATTTT.

This clone was observed a handful of times. This rearrangement joins TRBV30 to TRBJ1-1; D unresolved. With 5 bases removed from V and 6 bases from J, the gap between germline ends came to 13 bases. The CDR3 consists of 12 residues. Germline CDR1 is GTSNPN and CDR2 is SVGIG (reference sequence). The CDR3 sequence is CAWGTDAPEAFF. CDR3 nucleotides: TGTGCCTGGGGTACGGACGCCCCTGAAGCTTTCTTT.

The chain employs TRBV7-9 and TRBJ2-5; D unresolved. The V and J ends lost 1 base and 0 bases respectively, with 9 bases between them. Germline assignment: CDR1 SEHNR and CDR2 FQNEAQ (reference sequence). The CDR3 runs 15 residues. The DNA for the CDR3 is TGTGCCAGCAGCTTAGGAGTCAGTTACCAAGAGACCCAGTACTTC. Protein sequence: CASSLGVSYQETQYF.

The chain recombines TRBV30 with TRBJ2-7, with a weak D call TRBD2 (5 bases). V lost 1 base, J lost 4 bases, and 8 bases lay in between. The CDR3 totals 12 residues. From germline, CDR1 is GTSNPN and CDR2 SVGIG (reference sequence). CDR3 region: CAWSDQRYEQYF. In DNA, the CDR3 is TGTGCCTGGAGTGATCAGCGGTACGAGCAGTACTTC.

The chain uses TRBV5-1 and TRBJ2-3; TRBD1 is a possible D gene (5 bases). The V gene lost 5 bases and the J gene lost 6 bases, with 22 bases spanning the gap. Germline CDR1 is SGHRS and CDR2 is YFSETQ. This CDR3 has 16 amino acids. The CDR3 protein is CASSFGAHVGSDTQYF. In DNA form, the CDR3 reads TGCGCCAGCAGTTTTGGGGCCCACGTGGGGTCCGATACGCAGTATTTT.